This T cell receptor beta chain was retrieved from a study of cytomegalovirus exposure and HLA in healthy donors. Profiled with immunoSEQ multiplex PCR; TCRdb holds only in-frame clones, not every one. Of 200,000 or so clones in the sample, about 79% are singletons; the top ten hold under 15%. In the case of this clone: Its antigen is still unknown.

Study-wide results and caveats: Reportedly, cytomegalovirus status was diagnosed with high sensitivity and specificity. Among TCR sequences, most were rare, though some public TCRs appeared in many donors. The authors enumerated 180 or so TCR beta chains as linked to cytomegalovirus.

This TCR derives from a woman aged 30 to 39 in good health and CMV-seropositive. The sequenced material came from PBMCs.

The CDR3 reads CASNPTGSNQPQHF. In DNA form, the CDR3 reads TGTGCCAGCAACCCGACAGGTAGCAATCAGCCCCAGCATTTT. The chain has TRBV6-1 and TRBJ1-5; D is perhaps TRBD1 (6 bases). Between the trimmed V and J ends, which lost 7 bases and 0 bases, there was a span of 10 bases. Germline values: CDR1 MNHNS, CDR2 SASEGT. This CDR3 is built from 14 residues.